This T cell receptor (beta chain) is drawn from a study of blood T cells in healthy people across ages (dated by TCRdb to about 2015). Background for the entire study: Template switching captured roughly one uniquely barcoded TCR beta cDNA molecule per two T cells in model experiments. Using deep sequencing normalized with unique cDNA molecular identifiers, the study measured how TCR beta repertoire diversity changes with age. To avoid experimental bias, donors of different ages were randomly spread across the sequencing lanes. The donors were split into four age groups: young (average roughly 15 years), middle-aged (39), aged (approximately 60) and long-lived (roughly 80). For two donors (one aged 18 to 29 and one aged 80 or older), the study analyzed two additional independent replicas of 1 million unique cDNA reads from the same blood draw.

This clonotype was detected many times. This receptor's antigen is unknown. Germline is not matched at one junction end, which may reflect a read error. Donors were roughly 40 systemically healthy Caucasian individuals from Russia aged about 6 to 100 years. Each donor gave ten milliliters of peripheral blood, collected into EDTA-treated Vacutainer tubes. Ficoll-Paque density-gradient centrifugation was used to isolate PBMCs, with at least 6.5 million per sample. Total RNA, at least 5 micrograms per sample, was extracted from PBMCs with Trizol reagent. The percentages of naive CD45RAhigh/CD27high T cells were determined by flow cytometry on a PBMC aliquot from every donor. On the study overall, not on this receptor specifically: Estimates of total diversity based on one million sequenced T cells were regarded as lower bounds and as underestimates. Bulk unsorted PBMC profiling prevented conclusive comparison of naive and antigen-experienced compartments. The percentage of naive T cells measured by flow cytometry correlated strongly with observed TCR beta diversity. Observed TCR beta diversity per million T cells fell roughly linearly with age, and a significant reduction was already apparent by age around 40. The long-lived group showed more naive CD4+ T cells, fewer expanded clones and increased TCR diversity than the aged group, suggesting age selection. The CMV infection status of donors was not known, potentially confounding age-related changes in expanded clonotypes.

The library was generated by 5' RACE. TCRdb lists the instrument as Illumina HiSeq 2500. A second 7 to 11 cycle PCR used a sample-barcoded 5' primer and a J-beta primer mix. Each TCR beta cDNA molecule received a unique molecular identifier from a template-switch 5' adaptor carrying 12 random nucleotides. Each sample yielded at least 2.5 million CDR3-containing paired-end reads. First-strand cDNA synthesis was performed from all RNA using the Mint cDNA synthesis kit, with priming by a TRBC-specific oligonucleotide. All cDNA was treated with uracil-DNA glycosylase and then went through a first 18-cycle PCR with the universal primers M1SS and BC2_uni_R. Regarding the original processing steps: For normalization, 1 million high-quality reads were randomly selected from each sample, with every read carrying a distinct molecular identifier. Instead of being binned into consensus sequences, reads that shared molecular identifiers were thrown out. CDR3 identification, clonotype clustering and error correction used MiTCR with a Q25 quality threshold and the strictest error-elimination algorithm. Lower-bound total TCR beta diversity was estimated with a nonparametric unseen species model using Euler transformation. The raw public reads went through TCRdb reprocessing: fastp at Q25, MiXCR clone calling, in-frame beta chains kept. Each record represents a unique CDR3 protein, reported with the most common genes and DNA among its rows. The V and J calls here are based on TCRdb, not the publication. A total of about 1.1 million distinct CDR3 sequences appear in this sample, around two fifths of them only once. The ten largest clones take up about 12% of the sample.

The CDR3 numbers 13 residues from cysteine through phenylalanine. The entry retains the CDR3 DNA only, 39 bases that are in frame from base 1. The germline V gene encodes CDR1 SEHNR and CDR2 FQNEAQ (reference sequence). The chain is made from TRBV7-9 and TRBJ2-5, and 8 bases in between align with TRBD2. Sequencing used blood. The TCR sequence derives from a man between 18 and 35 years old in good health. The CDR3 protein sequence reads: CASSSGLEETQYF. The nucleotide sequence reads TGCGCCAGCAGCTCGGGACTAGAGGAGACCCAGTACTTC.